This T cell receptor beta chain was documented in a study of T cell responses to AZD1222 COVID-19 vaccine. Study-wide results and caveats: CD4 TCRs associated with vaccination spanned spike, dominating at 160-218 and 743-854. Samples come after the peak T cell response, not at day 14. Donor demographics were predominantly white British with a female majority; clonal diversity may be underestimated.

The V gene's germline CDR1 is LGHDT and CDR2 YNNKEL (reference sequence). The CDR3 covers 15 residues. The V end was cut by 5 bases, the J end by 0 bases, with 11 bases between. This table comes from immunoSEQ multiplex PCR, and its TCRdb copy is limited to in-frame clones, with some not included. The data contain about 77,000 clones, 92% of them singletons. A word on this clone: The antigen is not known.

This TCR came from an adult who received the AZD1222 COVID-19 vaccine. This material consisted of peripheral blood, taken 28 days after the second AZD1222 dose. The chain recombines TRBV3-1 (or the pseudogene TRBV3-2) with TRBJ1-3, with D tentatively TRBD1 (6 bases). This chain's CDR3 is CASSSGDISGNTIYF. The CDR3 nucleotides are TGTGCCAGCAGCTCAGGGGACATCTCTGGAAACACCATATATTTT.